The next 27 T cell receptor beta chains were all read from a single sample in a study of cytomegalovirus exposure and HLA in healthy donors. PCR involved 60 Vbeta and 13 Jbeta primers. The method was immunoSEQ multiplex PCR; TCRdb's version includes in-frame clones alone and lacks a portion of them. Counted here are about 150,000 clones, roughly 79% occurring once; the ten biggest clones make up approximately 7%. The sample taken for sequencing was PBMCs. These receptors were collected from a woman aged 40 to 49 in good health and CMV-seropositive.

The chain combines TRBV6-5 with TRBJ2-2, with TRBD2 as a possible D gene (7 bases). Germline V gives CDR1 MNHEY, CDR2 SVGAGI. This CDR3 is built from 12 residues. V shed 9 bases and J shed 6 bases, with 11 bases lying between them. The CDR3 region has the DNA TGTGCCAGTTCGGGGGGCCCCGGGGAGCTGTTTTTT. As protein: CASSGGPGELFF.

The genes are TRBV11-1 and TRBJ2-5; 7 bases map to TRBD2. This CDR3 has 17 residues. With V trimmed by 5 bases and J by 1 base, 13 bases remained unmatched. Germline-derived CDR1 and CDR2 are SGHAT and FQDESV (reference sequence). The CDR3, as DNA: TGTGCCAGCAGCCCCGGTGGGGGGGGAGCTCTCCAAGAGACCCAGTACTTC. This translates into CASSPGGGGALQETQYF.

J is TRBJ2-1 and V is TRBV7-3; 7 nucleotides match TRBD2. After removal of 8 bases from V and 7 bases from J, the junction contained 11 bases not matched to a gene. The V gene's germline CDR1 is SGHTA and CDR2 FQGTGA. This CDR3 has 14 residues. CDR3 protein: CASLAGGGENEQFF. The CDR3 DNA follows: TGTGCCAGCTTGGCGGGCGGGGGTGAAAATGAGCAGTTCTTC.

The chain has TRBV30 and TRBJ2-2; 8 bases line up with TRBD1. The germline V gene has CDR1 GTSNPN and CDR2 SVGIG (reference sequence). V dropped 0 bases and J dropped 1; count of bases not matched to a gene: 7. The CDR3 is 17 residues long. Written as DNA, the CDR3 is TGTGCCTGGAGTGTAGGAGCCGGGACAGGGAACACCGGGGAGCTGTTTTTT. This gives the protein CAWSVGAGTGNTGELFF.

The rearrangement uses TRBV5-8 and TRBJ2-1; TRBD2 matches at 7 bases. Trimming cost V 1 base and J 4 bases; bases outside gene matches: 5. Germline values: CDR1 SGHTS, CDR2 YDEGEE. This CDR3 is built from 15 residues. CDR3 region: CASSLNSGYYNEQFF. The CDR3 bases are TGTGCCAGCAGCTTGAATAGCGGGTATTACAATGAGCAGTTCTTC.

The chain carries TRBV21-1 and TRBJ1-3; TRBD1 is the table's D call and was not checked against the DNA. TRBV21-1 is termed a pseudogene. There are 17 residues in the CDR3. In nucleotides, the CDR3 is TGTGCCAGCAGCAAGTCACGCCTTTCCAGGGGGCGTGACACCATATATTTT. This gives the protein CASSKSRLSRGRDTIYF.

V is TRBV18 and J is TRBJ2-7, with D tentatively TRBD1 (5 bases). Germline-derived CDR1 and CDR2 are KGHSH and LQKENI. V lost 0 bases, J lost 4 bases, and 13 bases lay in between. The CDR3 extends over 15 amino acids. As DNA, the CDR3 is TGTGCCAGCTCACCACCGGAACAGGTAGGGTACGAGCAGTACTTC. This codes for CASSPPEQVGYEQYF.

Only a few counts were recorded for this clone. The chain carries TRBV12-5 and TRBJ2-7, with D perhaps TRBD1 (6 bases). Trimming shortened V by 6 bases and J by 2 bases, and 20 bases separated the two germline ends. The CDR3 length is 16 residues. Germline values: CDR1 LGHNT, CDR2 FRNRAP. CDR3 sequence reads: CASGHPPVGATYEQYF. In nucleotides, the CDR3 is TGTGCTAGTGGGCACCCCCCGGTGGGGGCAACCTACGAGCAGTACTTC.

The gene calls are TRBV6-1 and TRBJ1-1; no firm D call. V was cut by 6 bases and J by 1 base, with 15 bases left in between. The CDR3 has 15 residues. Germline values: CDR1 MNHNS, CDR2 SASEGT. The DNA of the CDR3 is TGTGCCAGCAGCCTAAACCCCGCAGGGAACACTGAAGCTTTCTTT. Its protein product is CASSLNPAGNTEAFF.

This CDR3 reads CASSERTGSSYEQYF. The CDR3 coding sequence is TGTGCCAGCAGCGAGCGAACGGGGAGCTCCTACGAGCAGTACTTC. The chain couples TRBV28 to TRBJ2-7; perhaps TRBD2 as D (5 bases). The CDR3 covers 15 residues. Per the germline V gene, CDR1 is MDHEN and CDR2 is SYDVKM. Trimming stripped 6 bases from V and 0 bases from J, with 15 bases between.

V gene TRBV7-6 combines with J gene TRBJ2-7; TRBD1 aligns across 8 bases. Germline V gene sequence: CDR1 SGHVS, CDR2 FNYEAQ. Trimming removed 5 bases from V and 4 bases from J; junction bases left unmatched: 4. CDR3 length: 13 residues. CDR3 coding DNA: TGTGCCAGCAGCCAGGGACAGGTTTACGAGCAGTACTTC. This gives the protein CASSQGQVYEQYF.

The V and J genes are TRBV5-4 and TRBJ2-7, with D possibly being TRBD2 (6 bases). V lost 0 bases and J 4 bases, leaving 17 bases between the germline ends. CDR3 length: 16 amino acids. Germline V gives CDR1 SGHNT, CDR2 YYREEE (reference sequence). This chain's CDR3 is CASSLDSSGLLYEQYF. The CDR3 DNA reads TGTGCCAGCAGCTTGGATTCCAGCGGGTTACTTTACGAGCAGTACTTC.

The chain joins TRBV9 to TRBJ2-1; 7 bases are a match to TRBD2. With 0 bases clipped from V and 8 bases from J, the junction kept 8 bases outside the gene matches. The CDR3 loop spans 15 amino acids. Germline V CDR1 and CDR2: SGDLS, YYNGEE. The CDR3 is CASSVGPLANDEQFF. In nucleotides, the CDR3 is TGTGCCAGCAGCGTAGGGCCACTAGCGAACGATGAGCAGTTCTTC. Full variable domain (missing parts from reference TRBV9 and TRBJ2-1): DSGVTQTPKHLITATGQRVTLRCSPRSGDLSVYWYQQSLDQGLQFLIQYYNGEERAKGNILERFSAQQFPDLHSELNLSSLELGDSALYFCASSVGPLANDEQFFGPGTRLTVL.

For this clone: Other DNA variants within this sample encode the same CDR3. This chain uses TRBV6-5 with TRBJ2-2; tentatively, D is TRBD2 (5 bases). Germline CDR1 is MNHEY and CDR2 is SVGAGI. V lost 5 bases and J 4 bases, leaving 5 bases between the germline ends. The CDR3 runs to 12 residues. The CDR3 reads CASSRGTGELFF. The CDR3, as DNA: TGTGCCAGCAGTCGGGGCACCGGGGAGCTGTTTTTT.

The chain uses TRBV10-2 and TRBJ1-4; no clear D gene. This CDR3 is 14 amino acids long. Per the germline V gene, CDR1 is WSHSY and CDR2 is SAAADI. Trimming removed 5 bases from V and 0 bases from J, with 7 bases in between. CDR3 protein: CASSPGTTNEKLFF. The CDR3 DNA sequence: TGCGCCAGCAGTCCCGGGACAACTAATGAAAAACTGTTTTTT.

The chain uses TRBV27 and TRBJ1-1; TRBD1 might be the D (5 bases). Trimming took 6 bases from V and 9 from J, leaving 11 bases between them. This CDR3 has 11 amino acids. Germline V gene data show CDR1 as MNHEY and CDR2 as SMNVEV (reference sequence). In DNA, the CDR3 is TGTGCCAGCAGAAGGGGATTAAAAGCTTTCTTT. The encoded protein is CASRRGLKAFF.

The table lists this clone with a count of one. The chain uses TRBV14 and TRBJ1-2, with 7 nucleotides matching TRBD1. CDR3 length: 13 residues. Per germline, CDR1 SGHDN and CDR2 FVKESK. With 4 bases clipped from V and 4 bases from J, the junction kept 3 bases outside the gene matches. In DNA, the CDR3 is TGTGCCAGCAGCCCAGGGGGGTTCTATGGCTACACCTTC. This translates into CASSPGGFYGYTF.

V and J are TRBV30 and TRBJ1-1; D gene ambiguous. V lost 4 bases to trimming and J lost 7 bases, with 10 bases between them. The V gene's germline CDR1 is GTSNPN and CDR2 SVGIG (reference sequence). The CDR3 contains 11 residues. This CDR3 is CAWKNSIEAFF. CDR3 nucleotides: TGTGCCTGGAAAAACAGCATTGAAGCTTTCTTT.

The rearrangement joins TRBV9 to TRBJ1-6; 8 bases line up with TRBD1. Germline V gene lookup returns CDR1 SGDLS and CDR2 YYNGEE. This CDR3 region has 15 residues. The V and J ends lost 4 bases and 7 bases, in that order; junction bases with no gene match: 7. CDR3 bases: TGTGCCAGCAGCAACTCCGGGACAGGAAATTCACCCCTCCACTTT. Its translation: CASSNSGTGNSPLHF.

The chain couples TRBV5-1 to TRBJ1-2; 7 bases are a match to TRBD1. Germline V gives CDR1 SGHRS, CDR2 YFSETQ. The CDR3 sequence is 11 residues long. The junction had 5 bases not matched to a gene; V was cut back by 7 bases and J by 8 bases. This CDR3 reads CASGTGAGYTF. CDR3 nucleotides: TGCGCCAGCGGAACAGGGGCGGGCTACACCTTC.

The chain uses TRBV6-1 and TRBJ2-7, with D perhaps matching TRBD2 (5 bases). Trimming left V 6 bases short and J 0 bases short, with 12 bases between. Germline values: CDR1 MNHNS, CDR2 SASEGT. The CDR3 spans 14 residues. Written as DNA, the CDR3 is TGTGCCAGCAGCCTAGCCGAGAGCTCCTACGAGCAGTACTTC. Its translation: CASSLAESSYEQYF.

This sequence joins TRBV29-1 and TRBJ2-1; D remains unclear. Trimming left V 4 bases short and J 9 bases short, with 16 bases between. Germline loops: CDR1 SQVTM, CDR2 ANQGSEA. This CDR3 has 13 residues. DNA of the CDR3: TGCAGCGTTGCATCTTTAGCAACGGCTGAGCAGTTCTTC. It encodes CSVASLATAEQFF.

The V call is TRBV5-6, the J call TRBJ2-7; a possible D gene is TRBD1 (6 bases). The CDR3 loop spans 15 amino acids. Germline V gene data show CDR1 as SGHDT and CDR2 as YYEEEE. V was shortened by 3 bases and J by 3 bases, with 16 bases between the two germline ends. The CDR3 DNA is TGTGCCAGCAGCTCTCCGGACAGCTGGGGCTACGAGCAGTACTTC. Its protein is CASSSPDSWGYEQYF.

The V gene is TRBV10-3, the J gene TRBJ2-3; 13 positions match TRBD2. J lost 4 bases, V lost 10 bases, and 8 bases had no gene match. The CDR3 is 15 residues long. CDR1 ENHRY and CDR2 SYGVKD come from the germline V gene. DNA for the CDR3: TGTGCCACAACTAGCGGGGGGGCGGCGGCAGATACGCAGTATTTT. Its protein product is CATTSGGAAADTQYF.

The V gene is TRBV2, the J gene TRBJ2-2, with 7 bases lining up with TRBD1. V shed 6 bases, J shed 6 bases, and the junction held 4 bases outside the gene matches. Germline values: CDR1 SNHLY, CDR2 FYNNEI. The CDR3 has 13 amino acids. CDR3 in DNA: TGTGCCAGCAGGCCAGACAGGGCCGGGGAGCTGTTTTTT. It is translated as CASRPDRAGELFF.

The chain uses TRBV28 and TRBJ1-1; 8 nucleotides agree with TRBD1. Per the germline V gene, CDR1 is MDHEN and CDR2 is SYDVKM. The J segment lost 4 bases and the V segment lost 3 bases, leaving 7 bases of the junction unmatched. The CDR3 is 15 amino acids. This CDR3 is CASSFPGQAITEAFF. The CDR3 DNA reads TGTGCCAGCAGTTTTCCGGGACAGGCGATCACTGAAGCTTTCTTT.

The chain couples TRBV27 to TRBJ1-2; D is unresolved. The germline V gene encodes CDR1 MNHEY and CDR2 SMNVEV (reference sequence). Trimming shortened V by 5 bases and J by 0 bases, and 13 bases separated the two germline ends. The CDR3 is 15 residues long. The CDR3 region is CASSPTGSANYGYTF. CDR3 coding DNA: TGTGCCAGCAGTCCTACGGGGTCGGCTAACTATGGCTACACCTTC.